This TCR beta chain was sequenced in a study of blood T cell repertoires in COVID-19. Study background: Researchers got acute and convalescent COVID-19 samples from the United States, Italy and Spain. From T cells, B-cell-depleted T cells, or PBMCs came the material, which was cDNA or gDNA.

This CDR3 is built from 14 residues. V trimming: 7 bases; J trimming: 3 bases; junction bases outside the gene matches: 7. Germline values: CDR1 SGHRS, CDR2 YFSETQ. Per the study methods: Amplifying reference gene primers gave estimates of nucleated cell counts. Method: immunoSEQ multiplex PCR; TCRdb's copy keeps in-frame clones and lacks some. That table supplies the V and J calls and clone size; D and trimming were determined from the DNA. The top ten clones hold roughly 7% of a sample with some 300,000 clones, approximately 88% of them seen once. Specimen: peripheral blood. The TCR sequence derives from a woman between 25 and 40 years old who had recovered from COVID-19. The chain links TRBV5-1 to TRBJ1-2; 9 bases map to TRBD1. CDR3 sequence reads: CASSRTGVYYGYTF. As DNA, the CDR3 is TGCGCCAGCTCCAGGACAGGGGTTTACTATGGCTACACCTTC.